Following are 3 T cell receptor beta chains from one sample sequenced in a study of cytomegalovirus exposure and HLA in healthy donors. The PCR contained 60 Vbeta and 13 Jbeta primers. Repertoires were generated with immunoSEQ multiplex PCR, while TCRdb's copy carries only in-frame clones and drops some. The sample lists 200,000 to 250,000 clones; over 60% were seen once. Sequencing input: PBMCs. The receptor set was obtained from a young man in good health and CMV-seronegative.

The chain employs TRBV14 and TRBJ2-1; D is perhaps TRBD1 (6 bases). CDR3 length: 12 amino acids. Germline V gene sequence: CDR1 SGHDN, CDR2 FVKESK. Trimming shortened V by 3 bases and J by 8 bases, and 8 bases separated the two germline ends. CDR3 sequence (DNA): TGTGCCAGCAGCCACTCAGGGGATGAGCAGTTCTTC. Translating gives CASSHSGDEQFF.

V usage is TRBV11-2 and J usage is TRBJ1-1; tentatively, D is TRBD1 (5 bases). The CDR3 contains 17 residues. The V gene's germline CDR1 is SGHAT and CDR2 FQNNGV. The V gene lost 6 bases and the J gene lost 3 bases, with 23 bases spanning the gap. The CDR3 sequence: CASSYGGARQGDTEAFF. For the CDR3, the DNA is TGTGCCAGCAGTTACGGTGGGGCCCGACAAGGCGACACTGAAGCTTTCTTT. Looking up the rest from reference TRBV11-2 and TRBJ1-1 gives the full variable domain: EAGVAQSPRYKIIEKRQSVAFWCNPISGHATLYWYQQILGQGPKLLIQFQNNGVVDDSQLPKDRFSAERLKGVDSTLKIQPAKLEDSAVYLCASSYGGARQGDTEAFFGQGTRLTVV.

The J gene is TRBJ2-7, the V gene TRBV11-2; TRBD2 matches 7 bases. The germline CDR1 and CDR2 sequences are SGHAT and FQNNGV. The trim removed 4 bases at V and 6 bases at J, leaving 12 bases unmatched. The CDR3 is 15 amino acids. CDR3 in DNA: TGTGCCAGCAGCTCATGGGCGGGAGACGCAGCCGAGCAGTACTTC. Protein: CASSSWAGDAAEQYF.